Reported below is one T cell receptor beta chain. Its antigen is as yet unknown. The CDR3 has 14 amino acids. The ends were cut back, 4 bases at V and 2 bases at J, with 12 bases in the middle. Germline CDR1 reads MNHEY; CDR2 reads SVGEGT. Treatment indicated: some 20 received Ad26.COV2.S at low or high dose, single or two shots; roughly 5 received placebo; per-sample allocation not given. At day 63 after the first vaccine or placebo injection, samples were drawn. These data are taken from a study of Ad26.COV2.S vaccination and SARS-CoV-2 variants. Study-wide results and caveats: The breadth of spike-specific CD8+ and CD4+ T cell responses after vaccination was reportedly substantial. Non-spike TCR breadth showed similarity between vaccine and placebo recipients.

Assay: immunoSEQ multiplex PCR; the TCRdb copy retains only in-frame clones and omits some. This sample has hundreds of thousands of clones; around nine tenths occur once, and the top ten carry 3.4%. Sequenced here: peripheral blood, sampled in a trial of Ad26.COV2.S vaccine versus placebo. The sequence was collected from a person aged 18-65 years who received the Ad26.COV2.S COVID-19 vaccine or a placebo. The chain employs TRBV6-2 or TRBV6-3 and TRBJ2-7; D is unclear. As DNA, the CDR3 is TGTGCCAGCAGTTCTCCCCCAAGGACCTACGAGCAGTACTTC. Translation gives CASSSPPRTYEQYF.